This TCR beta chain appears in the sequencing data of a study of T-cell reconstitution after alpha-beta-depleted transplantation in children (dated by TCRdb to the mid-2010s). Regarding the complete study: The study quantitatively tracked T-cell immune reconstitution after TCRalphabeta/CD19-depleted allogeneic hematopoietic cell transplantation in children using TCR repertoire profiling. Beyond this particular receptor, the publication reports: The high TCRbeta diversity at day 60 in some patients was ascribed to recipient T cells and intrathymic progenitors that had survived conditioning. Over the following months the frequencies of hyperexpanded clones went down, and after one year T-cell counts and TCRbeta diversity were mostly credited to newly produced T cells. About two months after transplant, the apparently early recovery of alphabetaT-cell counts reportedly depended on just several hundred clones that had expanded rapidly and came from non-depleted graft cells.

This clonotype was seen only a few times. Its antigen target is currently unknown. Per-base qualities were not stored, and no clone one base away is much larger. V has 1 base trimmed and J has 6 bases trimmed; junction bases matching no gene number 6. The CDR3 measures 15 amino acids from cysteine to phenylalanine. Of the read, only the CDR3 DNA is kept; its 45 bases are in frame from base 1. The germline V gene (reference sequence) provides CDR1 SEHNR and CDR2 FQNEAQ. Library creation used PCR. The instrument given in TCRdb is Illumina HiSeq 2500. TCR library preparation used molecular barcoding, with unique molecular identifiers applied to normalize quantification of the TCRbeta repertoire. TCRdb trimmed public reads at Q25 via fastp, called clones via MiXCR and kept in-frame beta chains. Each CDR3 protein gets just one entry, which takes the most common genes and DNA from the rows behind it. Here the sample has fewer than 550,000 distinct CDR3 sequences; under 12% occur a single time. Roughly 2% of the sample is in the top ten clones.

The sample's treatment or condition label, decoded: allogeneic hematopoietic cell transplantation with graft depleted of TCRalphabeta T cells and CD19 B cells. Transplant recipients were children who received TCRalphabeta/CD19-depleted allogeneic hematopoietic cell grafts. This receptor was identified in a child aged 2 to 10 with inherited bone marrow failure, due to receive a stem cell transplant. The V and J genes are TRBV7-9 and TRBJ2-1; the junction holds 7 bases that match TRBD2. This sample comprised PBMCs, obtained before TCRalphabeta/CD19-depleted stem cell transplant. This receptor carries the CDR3 CASSLGAGAPNEQFF. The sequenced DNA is TGTGCCAGCAGCTTAGGGGCGGGAGCTCCCAATGAGCAGTTCTTC.